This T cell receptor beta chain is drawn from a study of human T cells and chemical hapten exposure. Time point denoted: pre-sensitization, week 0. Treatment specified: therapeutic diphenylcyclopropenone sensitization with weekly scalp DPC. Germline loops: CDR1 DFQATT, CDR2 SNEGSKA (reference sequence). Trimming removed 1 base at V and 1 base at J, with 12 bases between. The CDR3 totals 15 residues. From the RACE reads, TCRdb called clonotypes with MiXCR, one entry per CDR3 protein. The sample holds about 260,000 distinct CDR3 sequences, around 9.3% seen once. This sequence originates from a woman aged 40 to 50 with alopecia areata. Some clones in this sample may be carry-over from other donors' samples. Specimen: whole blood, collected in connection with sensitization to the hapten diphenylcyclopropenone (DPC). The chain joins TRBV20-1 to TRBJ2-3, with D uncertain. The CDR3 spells CSARVGERGTDTQYF. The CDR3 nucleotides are TGCAGTGCTAGAGTTGGAGAGCGTGGCACAGATACGCAGTATTTT.